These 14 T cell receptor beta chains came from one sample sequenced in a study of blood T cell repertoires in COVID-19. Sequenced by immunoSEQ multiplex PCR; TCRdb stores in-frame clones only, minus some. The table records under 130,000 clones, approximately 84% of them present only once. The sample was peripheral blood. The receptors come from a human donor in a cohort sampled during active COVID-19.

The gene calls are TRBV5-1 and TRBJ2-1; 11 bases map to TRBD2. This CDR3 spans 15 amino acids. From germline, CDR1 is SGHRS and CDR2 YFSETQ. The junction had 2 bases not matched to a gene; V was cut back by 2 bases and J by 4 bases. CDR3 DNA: TGCGCCAGCAGCTTACTAGCGGGAGAGTACAATGAGCAGTTCTTC. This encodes CASSLLAGEYNEQFF. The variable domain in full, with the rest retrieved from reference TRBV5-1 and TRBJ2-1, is KAGVTQTPRYLIKTRGQQVTLSCSPISGHRSVSWYQQTPGQGLQFLFEYFSETQRNKGNFPGRFSGRQFSNSRSEMNVSTLELGDSALYLCASSLLAGEYNEQFFGPGTRLTVL.

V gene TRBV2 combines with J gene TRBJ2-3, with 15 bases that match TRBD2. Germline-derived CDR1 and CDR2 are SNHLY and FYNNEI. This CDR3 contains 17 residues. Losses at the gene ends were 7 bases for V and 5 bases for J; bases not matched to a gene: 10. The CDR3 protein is CASTFGTSGGRGDTQYF. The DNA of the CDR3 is TGTGCCAGCACCTTCGGGACTAGCGGGGGGAGGGGAGATACGCAGTATTTT.

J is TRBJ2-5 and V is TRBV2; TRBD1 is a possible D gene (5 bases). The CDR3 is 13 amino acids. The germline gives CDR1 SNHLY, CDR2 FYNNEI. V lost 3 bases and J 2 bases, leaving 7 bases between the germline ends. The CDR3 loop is CASSEYRQETQYF. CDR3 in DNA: TGTGCCAGCAGTGAGTACAGGCAAGAGACCCAGTACTTC.

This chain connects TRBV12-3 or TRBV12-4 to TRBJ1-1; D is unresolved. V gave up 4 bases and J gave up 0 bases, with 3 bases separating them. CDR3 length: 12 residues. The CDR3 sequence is CASSYLNTEAFF. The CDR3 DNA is TGTGCCAGCAGTTACTTGAACACTGAAGCTTTCTTT.

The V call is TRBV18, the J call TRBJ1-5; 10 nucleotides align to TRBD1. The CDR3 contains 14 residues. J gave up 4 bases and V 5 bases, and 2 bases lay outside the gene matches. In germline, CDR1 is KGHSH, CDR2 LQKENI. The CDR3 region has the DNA TGTGCCAGCTCAGGGGGACAGGGGAATCAGCCCCAGCATTTT. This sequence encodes CASSGGQGNQPQHF. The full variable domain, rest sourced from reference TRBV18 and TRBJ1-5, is NAGVMQNPRHLVRRRGQEARLRCSPMKGHSHVYWYRQLPEEGLKFMVYLQKENIIDESGMPKERFSAEFPKEGPSILRIQQVVRGDSAAYFCASSGGQGNQPQHFGDGTRLSIL.

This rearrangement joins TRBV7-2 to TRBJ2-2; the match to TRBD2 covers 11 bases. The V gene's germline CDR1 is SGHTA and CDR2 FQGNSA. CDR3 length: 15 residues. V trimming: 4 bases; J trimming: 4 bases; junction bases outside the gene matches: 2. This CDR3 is CASSSSGGPTGELFF. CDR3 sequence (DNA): TGTGCCAGCAGCTCTAGCGGGGGGCCCACCGGGGAGCTGTTTTTT.

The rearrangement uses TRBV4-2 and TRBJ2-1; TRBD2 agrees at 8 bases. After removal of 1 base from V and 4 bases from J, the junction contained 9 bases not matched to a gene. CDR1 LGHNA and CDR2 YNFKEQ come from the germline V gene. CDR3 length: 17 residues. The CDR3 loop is CASSQGAAGALYNEQFF. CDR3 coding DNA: TGTGCCAGCAGCCAAGGGGCAGCGGGAGCATTATACAATGAGCAGTTCTTC.

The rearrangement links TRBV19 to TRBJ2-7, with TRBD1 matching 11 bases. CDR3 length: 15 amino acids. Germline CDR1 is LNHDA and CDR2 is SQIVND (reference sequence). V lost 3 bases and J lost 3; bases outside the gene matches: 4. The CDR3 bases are TGTGCCAGTAGTATCCGGGACAGGGGGATCTACGAGCAGTACTTC. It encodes CASSIRDRGIYEQYF.

The CDR3 DNA is TGCGCCAGCAGCCATGAAGGGACAGGGGTTTTGGGCTACACCTTC. Its protein product is CASSHEGTGVLGYTF. The V gene is TRBV4-1, the J gene TRBJ1-2, with 10 bases that match TRBD1. V gave up 3 bases and J gave up 8 bases; unmatched junction bases: 9. Germline V CDR1 and CDR2: MGHRA, YSYEKL. CDR3 size: 15 residues.

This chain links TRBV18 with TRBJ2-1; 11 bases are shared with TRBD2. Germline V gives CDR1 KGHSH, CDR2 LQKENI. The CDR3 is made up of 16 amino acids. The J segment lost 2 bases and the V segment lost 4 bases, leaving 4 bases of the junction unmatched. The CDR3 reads CASSLSGRAPYNEQFF. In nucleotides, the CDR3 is TGTGCCAGCTCACTTAGCGGGAGGGCCCCCTACAATGAGCAGTTCTTC. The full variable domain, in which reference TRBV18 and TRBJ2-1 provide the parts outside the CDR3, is NAGVMQNPRHLVRRRGQEARLRCSPMKGHSHVYWYRQLPEEGLKFMVYLQKENIIDESGMPKERFSAEFPKEGPSILRIQQVVRGDSAAYFCASSLSGRAPYNEQFFGPGTRLTVL.

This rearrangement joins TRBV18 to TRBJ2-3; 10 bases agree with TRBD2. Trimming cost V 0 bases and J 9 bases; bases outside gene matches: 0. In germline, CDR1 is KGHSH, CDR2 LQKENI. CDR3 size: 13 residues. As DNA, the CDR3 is TGTGCCAGCTCACCACCGGGACTAGCGACGCAGTATTTT. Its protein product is CASSPPGLATQYF.

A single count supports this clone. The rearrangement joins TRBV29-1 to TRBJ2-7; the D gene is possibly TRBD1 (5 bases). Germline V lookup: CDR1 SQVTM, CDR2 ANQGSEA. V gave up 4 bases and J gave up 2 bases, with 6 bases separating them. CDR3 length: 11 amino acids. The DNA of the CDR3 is TGCAGCGTTGCACAGGCCTACGAGCAGTACTTC. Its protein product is CSVAQAYEQYF.

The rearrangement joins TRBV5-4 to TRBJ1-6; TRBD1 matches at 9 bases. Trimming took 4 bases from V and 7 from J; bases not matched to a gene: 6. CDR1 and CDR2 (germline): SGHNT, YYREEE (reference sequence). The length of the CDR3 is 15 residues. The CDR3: CASSPGTGPNSPLHF. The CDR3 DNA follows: TGTGCCAGCAGCCCCGGGACAGGGCCAAATTCACCCCTCCACTTT.

CDR3 residues: CASSERASGTTDTQYF. The CDR3 DNA is TGTGCCAGCAGTGAGAGGGCTAGCGGGACCACAGATACGCAGTATTTT. This rearrangement joins TRBV2 to TRBJ2-3, with 9 bases identical to TRBD2. CDR3 length equals 16 residues. With V trimmed by 3 bases and J by 2 bases, 6 bases remained unmatched. The germline V gene encodes CDR1 SNHLY and CDR2 FYNNEI.